The present TCR beta chain was sequenced within a study of response to subunit inactivated influenza vaccine. Overall study results and limits: Each seasonal influenza vaccination, the authors suggested, recruits few new T cells.

In the case of this clonotype: Its matching antigen is unknown.

TCRdb analysed the RT-PCR reads with MiXCR anew, one entry per CDR3 protein. Here the sample spans a few hundred thousand distinct CDR3 sequences, 14% being singletons. After removal of 5 bases from V and 2 bases from J, the junction contained 6 bases not matched to a gene. The germline gives CDR1 LGHNA, CDR2 YSLEER. The CDR3 is 15 residues long. The rearrangement uses TRBV4-3 and TRBJ2-1, with 7 positions matching TRBD2. The sequence came from a man aged 50 to 60 who received an inactivated influenza vaccine. This specimen consisted of PBMCs from blood, obtained 11 to 12 days after vaccination. CDR3 bases: TGCGCCAGCAGCAAGGGGAGGGCCACCTACAATGAGCAGTTCTTC. Protein sequence: CASSKGRATYNEQFF.